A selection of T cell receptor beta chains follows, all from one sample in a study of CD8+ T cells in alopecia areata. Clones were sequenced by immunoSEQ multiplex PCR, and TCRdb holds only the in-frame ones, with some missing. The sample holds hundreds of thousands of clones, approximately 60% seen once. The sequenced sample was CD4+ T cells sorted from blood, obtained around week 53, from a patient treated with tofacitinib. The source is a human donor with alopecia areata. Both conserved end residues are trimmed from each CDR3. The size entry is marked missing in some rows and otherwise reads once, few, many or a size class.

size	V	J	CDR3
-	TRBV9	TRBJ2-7	ASSSSGTAYEQY
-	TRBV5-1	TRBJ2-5	ASSQLLGQGAGETQY
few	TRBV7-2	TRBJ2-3	ASSLRETRADTQY
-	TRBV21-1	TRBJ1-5	ARHQPQH
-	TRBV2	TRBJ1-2	ASSVSGGNVGYT
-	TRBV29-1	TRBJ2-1	SAGHGNEQF
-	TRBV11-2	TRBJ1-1	ASSSLLGRTEAF
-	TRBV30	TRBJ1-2	AWTGSGYGYT
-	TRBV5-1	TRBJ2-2	ASSLEARAGELF
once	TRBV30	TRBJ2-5	AWSASQSETQY
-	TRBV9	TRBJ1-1	ASSAGQGWGTEAF
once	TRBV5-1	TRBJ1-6	ASSWGQSYNSPLH
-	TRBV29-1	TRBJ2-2	SVEERGAVTGELF
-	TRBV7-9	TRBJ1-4	ASSLGGGATNEKLF
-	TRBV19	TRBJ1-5	ASSNGTPRHRAQH
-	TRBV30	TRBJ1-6	AMGTAGFSPLH
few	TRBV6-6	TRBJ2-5	ASSYSATSGQETQY
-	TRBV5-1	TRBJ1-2	ASSFGPDYGYT
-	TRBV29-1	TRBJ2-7	SVGDGTYEQY
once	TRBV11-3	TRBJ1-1	ASSLEQGGEAF
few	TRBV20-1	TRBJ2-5	SARDWETQY
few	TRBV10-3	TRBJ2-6	AISESGPQSGANVLT
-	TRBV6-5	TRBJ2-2	ASSYFRDRGSGELF
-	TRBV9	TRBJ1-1	ASSGTGQNTEAF
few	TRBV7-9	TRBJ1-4	ASSRRGSEKLF
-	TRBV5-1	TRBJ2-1	ASSLLLADNEQF
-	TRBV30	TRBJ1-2	AWSTGTGGGYT
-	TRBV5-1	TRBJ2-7	ASRWASSYEQY
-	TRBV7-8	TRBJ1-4	ASSFSIQGAIEKLF
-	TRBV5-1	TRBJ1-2	ASSLDLRSGGYT
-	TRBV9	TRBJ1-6	ASSGRDSRYSPLH
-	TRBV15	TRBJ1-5	ATSKGPNQPQH
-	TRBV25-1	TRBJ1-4	ASSESWAVREKLF
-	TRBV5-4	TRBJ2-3	ASSLDRGYADTQY
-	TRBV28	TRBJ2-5	ASSFRRPQETQY
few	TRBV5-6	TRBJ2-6	ASSLGVSGANVLT
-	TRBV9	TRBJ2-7	ASSVEASGGSSYEQY
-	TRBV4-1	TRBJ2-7	ASSHGDRSSEQY
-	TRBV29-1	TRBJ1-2	SATTGENYGYT
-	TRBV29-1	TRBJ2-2	SVDVRGTSGGELF
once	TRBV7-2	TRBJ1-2	ASSFGQATYGYT
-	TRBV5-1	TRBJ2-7	ASSLEGAAGEQY
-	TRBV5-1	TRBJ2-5	ASSQTRDRGPFQETQY
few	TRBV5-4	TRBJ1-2	ASRRGTELLVGYT
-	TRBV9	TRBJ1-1	ASSAARDSAEAF
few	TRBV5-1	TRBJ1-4	ASSPGEGPNEKLF
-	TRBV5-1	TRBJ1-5	ASSPTGIDQPQH
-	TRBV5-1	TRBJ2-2	ASSTPRENTGELF
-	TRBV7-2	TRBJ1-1	ASSPRMNTEAF
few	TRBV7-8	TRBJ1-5	ASSLGGFNQPQH
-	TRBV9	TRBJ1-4	ASSTGPAEKLF
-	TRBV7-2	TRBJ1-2	ASSLQGDYGYT
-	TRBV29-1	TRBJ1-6	SADSVKDSPLH
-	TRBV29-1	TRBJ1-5	SVLWGSNQPQH
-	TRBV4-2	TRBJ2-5	ASSQATSGRRGGTQY
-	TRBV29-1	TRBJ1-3	SVEEGVGNTIY
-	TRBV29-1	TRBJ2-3	SVLGSVGTDTQY
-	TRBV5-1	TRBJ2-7	ASSPQGAGNEQY